This T cell receptor beta chain is from a study of control samples from healthy donors and cancer patients. Some clones are missing from TCRdb's copy, which holds only in-frame ones; the method was immunoSEQ multiplex PCR. The repertoire holds 70,000 to 90,000 clones, around 94% seen once, with about 5% in the top ten. The germline V and J ends were trimmed by 4 bases and 2 bases, with 15 bases remaining between them. CDR3 length equals 14 residues. The germline CDR1 and CDR2 sequences are SQVTM and ANQGSEA. The chain combines TRBV29-1 with TRBJ2-7; D uncertain. The sequenced sample consisted of blood. The TCR comes from a woman younger than 30 in good health. CDR3 DNA: TGCAGCGTTGTCTTAAGACACTCCACCTACGAGCAGTACTTC. Translated: CSVVLRHSTYEQYF.